The present TCR beta chain was sequenced within a study of T cell responses to AZD1222 COVID-19 vaccine. The table came from immunoSEQ multiplex PCR; TCRdb's copy has only in-frame clones and leaves some out. This repertoire shows some 97,000 clones, 88% found once; its top ten account for more than 1.5%. Study-wide results and limits: Unmutated variant regions are reportedly the target of nearly half of TCRs that are spike-specific.

With regard to this clone: Its antigen remains unknown.

CDR1 and CDR2 from the germline V gene are SEHNR and FQNEAQ (reference sequence). V lost 4 bases and J lost 3, with 9 bases in between. This CDR3 spans 13 amino acids. The TCR originated in an adult in good health. The chain carries TRBV7-9 and TRBJ1-2; a weak D match, TRBD1 (5 bases). The starting material was peripheral blood, obtained on day 0 of AZD1222 vaccination. The CDR3 here is CASSSQTDYGYTF. The CDR3 nucleotides are TGTGCCAGCAGCTCTCAGACAGACTATGGCTACACCTTC.